This T cell receptor (beta chain) was recorded in a study of T cell responses to AZD1222 COVID-19 vaccine. Data came from immunoSEQ multiplex PCR; TCRdb stores just in-frame clones and leaves some out. The sample carries some 140,000 clones, approximately 80% recorded once. V was pared by 0 bases and J by 4 bases, with 14 bases between. Germline CDR1 and CDR2: SGHNT and YYREEE (reference sequence). CDR3 length: 15 amino acids. This clone showed up just once. This sample comprised peripheral blood, obtained on day 0 of AZD1222 vaccination. The TCR originated in an adult in good health. The V gene is TRBV5-4, the J gene TRBJ2-7; D might be TRBD1 (6 bases). CDR3 bases: TGTGCCAGCAGCTTGGACACAGGGCTGGGATACGAGCAGTACTTC. This encodes CASSLDTGLGYEQYF.